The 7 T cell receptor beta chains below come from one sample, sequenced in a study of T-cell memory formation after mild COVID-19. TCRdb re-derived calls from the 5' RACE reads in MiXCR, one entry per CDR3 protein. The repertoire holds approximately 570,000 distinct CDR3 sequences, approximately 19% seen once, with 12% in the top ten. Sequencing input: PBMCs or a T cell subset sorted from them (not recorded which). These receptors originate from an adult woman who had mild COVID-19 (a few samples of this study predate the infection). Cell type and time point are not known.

CDR3 region: CASSLSDSQTQYF. The CDR3 DNA is TGTGCCAGCAGCCTTTCGGACAGCCAGACCCAGTACTTC. The gene calls are TRBV12-3 or TRBV12-4 and TRBJ2-5; D perhaps matches TRBD1 (6 bases). V lost 6 bases, J lost 6 bases, and 14 bases lay in between. This CDR3 has 13 amino acids.

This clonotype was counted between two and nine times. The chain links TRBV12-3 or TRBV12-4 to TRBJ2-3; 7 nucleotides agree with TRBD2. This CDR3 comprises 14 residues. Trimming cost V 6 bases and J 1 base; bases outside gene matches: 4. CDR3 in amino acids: CASRYRGGTDTQYF. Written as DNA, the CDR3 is TGTGCCAGCAGATATCGGGGGGGCACAGATACGCAGTATTTT.

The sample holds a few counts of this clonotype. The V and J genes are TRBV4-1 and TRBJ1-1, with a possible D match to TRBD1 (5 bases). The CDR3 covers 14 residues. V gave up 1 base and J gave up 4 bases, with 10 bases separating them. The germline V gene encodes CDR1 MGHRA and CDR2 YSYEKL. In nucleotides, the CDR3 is TGCGCCAGCAGCCAAGTAGGGGCGCGCACTGAAGCTTTCTTT. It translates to CASSQVGARTEAFF.

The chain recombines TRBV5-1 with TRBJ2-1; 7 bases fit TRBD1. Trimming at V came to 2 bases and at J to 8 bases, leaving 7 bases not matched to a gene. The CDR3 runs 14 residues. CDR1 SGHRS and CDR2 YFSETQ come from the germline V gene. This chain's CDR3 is CASSFRTGRDEQFF. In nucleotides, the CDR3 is TGCGCCAGCAGCTTCCGGACAGGTCGGGATGAGCAGTTCTTC.

This CDR3 reads CASSQPGRIQETQYF. The CDR3 DNA reads as TGCGCCAGCAGCCAGCCCGGTAGAATCCAAGAGACCCAGTACTTC. This chain connects TRBV4-1 to TRBJ2-5, with D unresolved. This CDR3 is built from 15 residues. V was trimmed by 3 bases and J by 1 base, leaving 12 bases between them. Per the germline V gene, CDR1 is MGHRA and CDR2 is YSYEKL.

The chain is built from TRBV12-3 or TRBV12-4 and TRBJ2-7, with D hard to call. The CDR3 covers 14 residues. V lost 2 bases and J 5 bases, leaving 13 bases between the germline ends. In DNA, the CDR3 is TGTGCCAGCAGTTTACTACGGAAGAGTGACGAGCAGTACTTC. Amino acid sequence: CASSLLRKSDEQYF.

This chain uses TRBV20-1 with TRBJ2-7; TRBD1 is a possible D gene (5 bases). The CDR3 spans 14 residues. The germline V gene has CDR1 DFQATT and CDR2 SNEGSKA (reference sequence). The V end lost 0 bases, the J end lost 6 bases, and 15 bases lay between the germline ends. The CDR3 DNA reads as TGCAGTGCTAGAGATCGGACATTTCCCCTCGAGCAGTACTTC. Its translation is CSARDRTFPLEQYF.